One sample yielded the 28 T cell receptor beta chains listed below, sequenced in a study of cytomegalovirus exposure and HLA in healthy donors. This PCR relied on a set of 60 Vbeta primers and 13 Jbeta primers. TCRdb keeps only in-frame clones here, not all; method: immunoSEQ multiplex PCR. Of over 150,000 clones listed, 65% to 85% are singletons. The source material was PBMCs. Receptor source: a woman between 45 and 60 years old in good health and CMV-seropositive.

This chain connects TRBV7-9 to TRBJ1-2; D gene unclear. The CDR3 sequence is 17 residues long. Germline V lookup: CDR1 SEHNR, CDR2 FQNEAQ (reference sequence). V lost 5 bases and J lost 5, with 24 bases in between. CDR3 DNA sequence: TGTGCCAGCAGCCCCCCTGAAGAGGGCAAATCCCGATATGGCTACACCTTC. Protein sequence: CASSPPEEGKSRYGYTF.

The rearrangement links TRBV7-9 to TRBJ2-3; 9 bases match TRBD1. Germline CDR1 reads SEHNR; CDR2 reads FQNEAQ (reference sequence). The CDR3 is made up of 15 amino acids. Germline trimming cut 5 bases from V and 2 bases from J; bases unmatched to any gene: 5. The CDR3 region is CASSPGTGLTDTQYF. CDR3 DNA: TGTGCCAGCAGCCCCGGGACAGGGCTCACAGATACGCAGTATTTT.

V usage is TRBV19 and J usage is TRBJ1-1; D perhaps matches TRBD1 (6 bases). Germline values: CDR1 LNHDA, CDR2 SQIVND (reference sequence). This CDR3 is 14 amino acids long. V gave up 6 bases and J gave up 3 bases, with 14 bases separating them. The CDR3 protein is CASRPGEQDTEAFF. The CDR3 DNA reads TGTGCCAGTAGGCCAGGGGAGCAGGACACTGAAGCTTTCTTT.

The CDR3 loop reads CAISGGGYQYEQYF. The DNA for the CDR3 is TGTGCCATCAGTGGAGGGGGTTATCAATACGAGCAGTACTTC. The J gene is TRBJ2-7, the V gene TRBV10-3; D perhaps matches TRBD1 (6 bases). The CDR3 length is 14 residues. Trimming took off 4 bases at V and 4 bases at J, with 14 bases between the two ends. Germline CDR1 and CDR2: ENHRY and SYGVKD.

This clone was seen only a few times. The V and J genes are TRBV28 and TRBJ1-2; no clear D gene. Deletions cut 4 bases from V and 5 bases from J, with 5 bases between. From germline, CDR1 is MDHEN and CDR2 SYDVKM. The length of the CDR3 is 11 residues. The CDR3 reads CASSSEYGYTF. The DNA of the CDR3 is TGTGCCAGCAGTTCAGAATATGGCTACACCTTC.

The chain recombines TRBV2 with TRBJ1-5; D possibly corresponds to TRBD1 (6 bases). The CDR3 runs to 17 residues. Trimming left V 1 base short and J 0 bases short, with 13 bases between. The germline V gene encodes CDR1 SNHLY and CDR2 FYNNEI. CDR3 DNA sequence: TGTGCCAGCAGTGAAGGGCAGGGAGGGGGTAGCAATCAGCCCCAGCATTTT. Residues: CASSEGQGGGSNQPQHF.

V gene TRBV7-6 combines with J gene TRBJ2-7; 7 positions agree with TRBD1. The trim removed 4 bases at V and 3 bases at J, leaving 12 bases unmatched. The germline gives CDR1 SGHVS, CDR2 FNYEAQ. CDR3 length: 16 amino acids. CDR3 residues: CASSSETGQLLYEQYF. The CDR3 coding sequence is TGTGCCAGCAGCTCGGAGACGGGACAGCTCCTCTACGAGCAGTACTTC.

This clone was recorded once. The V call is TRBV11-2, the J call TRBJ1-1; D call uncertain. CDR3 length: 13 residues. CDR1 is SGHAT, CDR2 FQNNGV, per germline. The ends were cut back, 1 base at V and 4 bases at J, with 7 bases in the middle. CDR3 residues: CASSLVESTEAFF. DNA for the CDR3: TGTGCCAGCAGCTTAGTTGAGAGCACTGAAGCTTTCTTT.

The CDR3 region is CASSLRQGFAYF. CDR3 in DNA: TGTGCCAGCAGTCTTCGACAGGGGTTCGCGTACTTC. The V gene is TRBV28, the J gene TRBJ2-7; 8 positions agree with TRBD1. The CDR3 is made up of 12 amino acids. J was trimmed by 12 bases and V by 5 bases; bases with no gene match: 9. Germline CDR1 and CDR2: MDHEN and SYDVKM.

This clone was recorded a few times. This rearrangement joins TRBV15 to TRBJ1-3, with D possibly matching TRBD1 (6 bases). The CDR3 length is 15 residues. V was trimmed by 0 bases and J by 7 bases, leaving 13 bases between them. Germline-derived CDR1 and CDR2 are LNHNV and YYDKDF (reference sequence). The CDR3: CATSRDGVQGNTIYF. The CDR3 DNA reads TGTGCCACCAGCAGAGATGGAGTCCAGGGGAACACCATATATTTT.

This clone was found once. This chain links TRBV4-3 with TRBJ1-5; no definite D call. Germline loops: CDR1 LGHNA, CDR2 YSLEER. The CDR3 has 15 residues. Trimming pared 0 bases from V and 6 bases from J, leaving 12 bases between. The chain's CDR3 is CASSQDYADSQPQHF. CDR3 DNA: TGCGCCAGCAGCCAAGATTATGCGGATTCTCAGCCCCAGCATTTT.

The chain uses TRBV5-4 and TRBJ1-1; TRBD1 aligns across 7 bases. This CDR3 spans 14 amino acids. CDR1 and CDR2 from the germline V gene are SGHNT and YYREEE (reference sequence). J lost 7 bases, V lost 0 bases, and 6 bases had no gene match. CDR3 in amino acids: CASSLAGGRGEAFF. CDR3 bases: TGTGCCAGCAGCTTGGCAGGGGGGCGCGGTGAAGCTTTCTTT.

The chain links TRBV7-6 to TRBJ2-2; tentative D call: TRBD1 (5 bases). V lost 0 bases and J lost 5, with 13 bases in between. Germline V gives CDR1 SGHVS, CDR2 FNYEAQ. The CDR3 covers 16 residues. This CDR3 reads CASSLAPTDSTGELFF. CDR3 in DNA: TGTGCCAGCAGCTTAGCCCCGACAGACTCTACCGGGGAGCTGTTTTTT.

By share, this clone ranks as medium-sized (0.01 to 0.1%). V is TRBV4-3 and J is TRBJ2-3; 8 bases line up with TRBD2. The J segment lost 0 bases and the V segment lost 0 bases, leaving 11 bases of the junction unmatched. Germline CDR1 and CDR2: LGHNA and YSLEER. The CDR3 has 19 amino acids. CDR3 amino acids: CASSQDQGRGERSTDTQYF. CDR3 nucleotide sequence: TGCGCCAGCAGCCAAGATCAGGGGCGGGGGGAACGTAGCACAGATACGCAGTATTTT.

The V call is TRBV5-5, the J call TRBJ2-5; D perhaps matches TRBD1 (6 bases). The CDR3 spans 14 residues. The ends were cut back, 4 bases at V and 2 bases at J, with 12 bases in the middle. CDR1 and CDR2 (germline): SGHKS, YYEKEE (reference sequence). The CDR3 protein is CASSNARGQETQYF. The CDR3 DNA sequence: TGTGCCAGCAGCAATGCCAGGGGACAAGAGACCCAGTACTTC.

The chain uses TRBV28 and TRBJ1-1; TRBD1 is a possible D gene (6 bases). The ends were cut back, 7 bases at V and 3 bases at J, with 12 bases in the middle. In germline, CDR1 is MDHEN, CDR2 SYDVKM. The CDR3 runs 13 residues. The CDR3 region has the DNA TGTGCCAGCATCCGAGGGGGGGACACTGAAGCTTTCTTT. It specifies CASIRGGDTEAFF.

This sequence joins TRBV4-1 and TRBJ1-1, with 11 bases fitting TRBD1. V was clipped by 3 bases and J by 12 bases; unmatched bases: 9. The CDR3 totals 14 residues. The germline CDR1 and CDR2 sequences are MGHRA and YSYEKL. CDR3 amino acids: CASSQGQGVKLTFF. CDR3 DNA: TGCGCCAGCAGCCAGGGACAGGGGGTTAAGTTGACTTTCTTT.

The chain's CDR3 is CAWSVQGIGEAFF. The CDR3, as DNA: TGTGCCTGGAGTGTTCAGGGCATAGGTGAAGCTTTCTTT. The gene calls are TRBV30 and TRBJ1-1; TRBD1 might be the D (5 bases). Germline V gene sequence: CDR1 GTSNPN, CDR2 SVGIG (reference sequence). There are 13 residues in the CDR3. With 0 bases removed from V and 7 bases from J, the gap between germline ends came to 12 bases. The full variable domain, completed using reference TRBV30 and TRBJ1-1, is SQTIHQWPATLVQPVGSPLSLECTVEGTSNPNLYWYRQAAGRGLQLLFYSVGIGQISSEVPQNLSASRPQDRQFILSSKKLLLSDSGFYLCAWSVQGIGEAFFGQGTRLTVV.

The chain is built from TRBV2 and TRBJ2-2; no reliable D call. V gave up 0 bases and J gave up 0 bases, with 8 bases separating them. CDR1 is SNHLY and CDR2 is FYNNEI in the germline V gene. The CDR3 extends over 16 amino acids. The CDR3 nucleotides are TGTGCCAGCAGTGAAGCGAGACACGCGAACACCGGGGAGCTGTTTTTT. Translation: CASSEARHANTGELFF.

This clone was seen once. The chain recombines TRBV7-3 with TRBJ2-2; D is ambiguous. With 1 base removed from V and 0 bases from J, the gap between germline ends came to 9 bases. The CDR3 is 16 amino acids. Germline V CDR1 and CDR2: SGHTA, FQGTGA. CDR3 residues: CASSLNGRTNTGELFF. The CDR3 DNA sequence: TGTGCCAGCAGCTTAAATGGCAGGACGAACACCGGGGAGCTGTTTTTT.

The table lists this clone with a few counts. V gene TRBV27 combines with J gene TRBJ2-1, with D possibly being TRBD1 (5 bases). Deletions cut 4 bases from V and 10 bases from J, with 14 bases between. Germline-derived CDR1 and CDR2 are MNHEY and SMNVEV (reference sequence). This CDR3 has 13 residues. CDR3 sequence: CASSSVGAREQFF. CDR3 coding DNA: TGTGCCAGCAGTTCGGTTGGGGCTCGAGAGCAGTTCTTC.

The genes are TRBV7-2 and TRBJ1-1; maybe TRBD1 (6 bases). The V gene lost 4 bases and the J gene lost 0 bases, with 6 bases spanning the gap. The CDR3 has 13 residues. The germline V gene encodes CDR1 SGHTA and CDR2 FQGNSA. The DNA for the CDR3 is TGTGCCAGCAGCTGGACAGTGAACACTGAAGCTTTCTTT. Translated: CASSWTVNTEAFF.

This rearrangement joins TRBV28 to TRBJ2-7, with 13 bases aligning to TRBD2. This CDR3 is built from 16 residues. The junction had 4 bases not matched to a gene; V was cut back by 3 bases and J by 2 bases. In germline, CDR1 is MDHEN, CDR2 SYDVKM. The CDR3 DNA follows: TGTGCCAGCAGTTTCGGGACTAGCGGGATAGCCTACGAGCAGTACTTC. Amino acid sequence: CASSFGTSGIAYEQYF.

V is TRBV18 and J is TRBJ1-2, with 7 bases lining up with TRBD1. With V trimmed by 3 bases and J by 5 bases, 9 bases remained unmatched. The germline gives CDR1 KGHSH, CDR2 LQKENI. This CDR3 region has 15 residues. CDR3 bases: TGTGCCAGCTCACCCTCCGTCAACAGGGGTTATGGCTACACCTTC. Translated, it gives CASSPSVNRGYGYTF.

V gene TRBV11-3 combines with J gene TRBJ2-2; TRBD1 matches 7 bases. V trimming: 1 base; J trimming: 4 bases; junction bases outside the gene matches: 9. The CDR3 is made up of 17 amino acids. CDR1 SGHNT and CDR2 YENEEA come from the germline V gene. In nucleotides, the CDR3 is TGTGCCAGCAGCTTAGGATTAAGGGACAGAATCACCGGGGAGCTGTTTTTT. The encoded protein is CASSLGLRDRITGELFF.

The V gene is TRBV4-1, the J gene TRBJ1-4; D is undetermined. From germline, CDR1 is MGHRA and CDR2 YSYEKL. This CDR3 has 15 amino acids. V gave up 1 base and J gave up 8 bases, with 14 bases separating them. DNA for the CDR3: TGCGCCAGCAGCCAAGTTGAGGCCCGAAAAGAAAAACTGTTTTTT. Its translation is CASSQVEARKEKLFF.

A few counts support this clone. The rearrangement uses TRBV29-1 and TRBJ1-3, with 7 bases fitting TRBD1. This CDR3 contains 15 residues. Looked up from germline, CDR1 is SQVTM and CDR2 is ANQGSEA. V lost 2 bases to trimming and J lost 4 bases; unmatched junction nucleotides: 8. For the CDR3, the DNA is TGCAGCGTTGAAAGTACAGGGGTATCGGGAAACACCATATATTTT. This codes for CSVESTGVSGNTIYF.

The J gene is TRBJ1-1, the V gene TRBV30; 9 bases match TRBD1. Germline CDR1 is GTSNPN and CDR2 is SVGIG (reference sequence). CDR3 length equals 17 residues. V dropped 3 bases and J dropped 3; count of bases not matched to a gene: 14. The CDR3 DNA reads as TGTGCCTGGAGACCCAAACTGACAGGGGGGAGCTACACTGAAGCTTTCTTT. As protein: CAWRPKLTGGSYTEAFF.